Each of the 9 T cell receptor beta chains below was sequenced from the same sample in a study of a mutant IDH1 vaccine in newly diagnosed glioma. Regarding time point: week 5, during vaccination. It was 300 ug of mutant IDH1 20-mer peptide that made up each vaccine dose, given with topical imiquimod. These TCRs are of unknown antigen specificity. Here immunoSEQ multiplex PCR was the method, and the copy in TCRdb shows in-frame clones only, minus some. The repertoire has about 51,000 clones, roughly 78% of them found once; the top ten carry roughly 4.8%. This material consisted of PBMCs, taken from a glioma patient whose treatment included an IDH1 peptide vaccine. These receptor sequences come from a man in his fifties with glioma.

The chain couples TRBV7-2 to TRBJ1-1; the match to TRBD1 covers 9 bases. Germline V gene sequence: CDR1 SGHTA, CDR2 FQGNSA. The CDR3 has 14 amino acids. J was trimmed by 7 bases and V by 4 bases; bases with no gene match: 7. This chain's CDR3 is CASSSDRGYVEAFF. As DNA, the CDR3 is TGTGCCAGCAGCTCGGACAGGGGCTACGTTGAAGCTTTCTTT.

The rearrangement uses TRBV30 and TRBJ1-1, with a tentative D call TRBD1 (5 bases). The CDR3 runs 16 residues. Germline CDR1 and CDR2: GTSNPN and SVGIG (reference sequence). V lost 5 bases to trimming and J lost 0 bases, with 19 bases between them. The DNA for the CDR3 is TGTGCCTGGGGTACCCCTCTGACAGACCTGAACACTGAAGCTTTCTTT. Amino acids: CAWGTPLTDLNTEAFF. The full variable domain, with the rest looked up from reference TRBV30 and TRBJ1-1, is SQTIHQWPATLVQPVGSPLSLECTVEGTSNPNLYWYRQAAGRGLQLLFYSVGIGQISSEVPQNLSASRPQDRQFILSSKKLLLSDSGFYLCAWGTPLTDLNTEAFFGQGTRLTVV.

This chain links TRBV7-9 with TRBJ2-7; the D is unclear. Germline assignment: CDR1 SEHNR and CDR2 FQNEAQ (reference sequence). V lost 3 bases and J 3 bases, leaving 15 bases between the germline ends. This CDR3 is built from 15 residues. This chain's CDR3 is CASSFDHSPHYEQYF. DNA of the CDR3: TGTGCCAGCAGCTTCGACCACAGCCCACACTACGAGCAGTACTTC.

V usage is TRBV30 and J usage is TRBJ2-2; 8 bases agree with TRBD2. The CDR3 consists of 15 residues. Germline assignment: CDR1 GTSNPN and CDR2 SVGIG (reference sequence). The trim removed 2 bases at V and 4 bases at J, leaving 6 bases unmatched. As DNA, the CDR3 is TGTGCCTGGAGTTACCTGCTAGCGGGCACCGGGGAGCTGTTTTTT. It encodes CAWSYLLAGTGELFF.

There are a few counts of this clone. The chain joins TRBV7-8 to TRBJ1-1; TRBD1 matches 7 bases. The V gene end was trimmed by 8 bases and the J gene end by 4 bases; junction bases not matched to a gene: 4. Per the germline V gene, CDR1 is SGHVS and CDR2 is FQNEAQ. The CDR3 has 12 residues. CDR3 sequence (DNA): TGTGCCAGCGGGGACAGAGTCACTGAAGCTTTCTTT. This codes for CASGDRVTEAFF.

The V and J genes are TRBV27 and TRBJ1-2, with TRBD1 matching over 10 bases. CDR3 length: 16 amino acids. V lost 6 bases and J lost 5; bases outside the gene matches: 12. Germline V gene data show CDR1 as MNHEY and CDR2 as SMNVEV (reference sequence). CDR3 in amino acids: CASRRKAGTGEYGYTF. CDR3 sequence (DNA): TGTGCCAGCAGACGAAAAGCGGGGACAGGGGAGTATGGCTACACCTTC.

The chain is built from TRBV4-1 and TRBJ2-5; 11 positions match TRBD1. The germline gives CDR1 MGHRA, CDR2 YSYEKL. V shed 0 bases, J shed 5 bases, and the junction held 5 bases outside the gene matches. This CDR3 region has 16 residues. The CDR3 DNA follows: TGCGCCAGCAGCCAAGAGAAGGGACAGGGGGGCGAGACCCAGTACTTC. Protein sequence: CASSQEKGQGGETQYF.

This sequence joins TRBV7-2 and TRBJ2-7; D may be TRBD1 (6 bases). The CDR3 runs 15 residues. V was shortened by 5 bases and J by 2 bases, with 16 bases between the two germline ends. The germline V gene encodes CDR1 SGHTA and CDR2 FQGNSA. Written as DNA, the CDR3 is TGTGCCAGCAGCATTATGGGACAAGGAACCTACGAGCAGTACTTC. Encoded protein: CASSIMGQGTYEQYF.

The rearrangement links TRBV19 to TRBJ1-1; tentatively, D is TRBD1 (6 bases). V gave up 6 bases and J gave up 6 bases, with 20 bases separating them. From germline, CDR1 is LNHDA and CDR2 SQIVND (reference sequence). The CDR3 totals 15 residues. The CDR3 here is CASSNRQASVAEAFF. The CDR3 bases are TGTGCCAGTAGCAACCGACAGGCCTCGGTGGCTGAAGCTTTCTTT.